This T cell receptor beta chain stems from a study of beta chain features in type 1 diabetes. Whole-study findings and limits: Possibly, sequencing cDNA over-represented cells that had high TCR expression levels.

The trim removed 3 bases at V and 0 bases at J, leaving 10 bases unmatched. The CDR3 is made up of 17 amino acids. CDR1 and CDR2 from the germline V gene are LGHNA and YNFKEQ. Concerning this clone itself: Its target is unknown.

As every portion of the isolated RNA was reverse transcribed, the sequencing read expressed TCRB transcripts. Data came from immunoSEQ multiplex PCR; TCRdb stores just in-frame clones and leaves some out. The profile covers 810,000 or so clones, with about 17% appearing a single time and about 0.025% taken by the ten largest. The V call is TRBV4-2, the J call TRBJ2-5, with TRBD2 identical over 7 bases. This clonotype was sampled from a woman in her late teens or twenties in good health. Sequencing input: naive CD4+ T cells from blood. The CDR3 nucleotides read TGTGCCAGCAGCCAGCTACCACCTAGCGGCAACCAAGAGACCCAGTACTTC. It yields the protein CASSQLPPSGNQETQYF.